This T cell receptor beta chain was recovered during a study of blood T cell repertoires in COVID-19. The CDR3 has 18 amino acids. Losses at the gene ends were 4 bases for V and 4 bases for J; bases not matched to a gene: 13. Germline CDR1 is MDHEN and CDR2 is SYDVKM. Authors' analysis steps: Counts of nucleated cells, estimated from reference gene primer amplification, were obtained. The data were produced by immunoSEQ multiplex PCR, yet TCRdb's version contains in-frame clones alone and is incomplete. V, J and clone size are taken as reported in that table, and D and trimming were inferred from the DNA itself. The table lists around 160,000 clones, about nine tenths of them singletons.

V and J are TRBV28 and TRBJ1-6; 7 bases agree with TRBD1. The sequenced sample consisted of peripheral blood. The TCR originated in a man at least 80 years old with acute or convalescent COVID-19. The CDR3 bases are TGTGCCAGCAGTTCCCCCGGACAGGCGGGGGGTTATAATTCACCCCTCCACTTT. This encodes CASSSPGQAGGYNSPLHF.